This is a list of T cell receptor beta chains from one sample in a study of identical twins. From the 5' RACE reads, TCRdb called clonotypes with MiXCR, one entry per CDR3 protein. The data show about 890,000 distinct CDR3 sequences, more than 9% seen once. These data were also filed under a second study, of yellow fever vaccine responses in identical twins.

The sequenced sample consisted of PBMCs. Receptors were obtained from a young woman in good health. The CDR3 runs from the conserved cysteine through the conserved F or W. The D gene is left open where the match is weak. Size values are once, few and many counts, or a class for expanded clones, and some rows have none.

cdr3_nt: TGCGCCAGCAGCCTCGCTCCGTCGGGGCCGGGAGGGACCCAGTACTTC
cdr3_aa: CASSLAPSGPGGTQYF
v_call: TRBV4-1
j_call: TRBJ2-5
d_call: TRBD2
clone_size: .

cdr3_nt: TGTGCCAGCAGTTACGCGTACCAAGAGACCCAGTACTTC
cdr3_aa: CASSYAYQETQYF
v_call: TRBV6-5
j_call: TRBJ2-5
d_call: .
clone_size: few

cdr3_nt: TGTGCCAGCAGTGAAGCGGGGGTTACTGAAGCTTTCTTT
cdr3_aa: CASSEAGVTEAFF
v_call: TRBV6-1
j_call: TRBJ1-1
d_call: .
clone_size: few

cdr3_nt: TGTGCCATCACCCCAGACAGGGGCTACACCATATATTTT
cdr3_aa: CAITPDRGYTIYF
v_call: TRBV10-3
j_call: TRBJ1-3
d_call: TRBD1
clone_size: many

cdr3_nt: TGTGCCAGCAGGTCACTCGTCGCGGGTCAGCCCCAGCATTTT
cdr3_aa: CASRSLVAGQPQHF
v_call: TRBV12-3/TRBV12-4
j_call: TRBJ1-5
d_call: .
clone_size: many

cdr3_nt: TGTGCCAGCAGTCCAACCTACAGGGGGGATAATTCACCCCTCCACTTT
cdr3_aa: CASSPTYRGDNSPLHF
v_call: TRBV12-3/TRBV12-4
j_call: TRBJ1-6
d_call: TRBD1
clone_size: many

cdr3_nt: TGTGCCAGCAGTGAACAGGAGGGAATACCCCTCCACTTT
cdr3_aa: CASSEQEGIPLHF
v_call: TRBV6-1
j_call: TRBJ1-6
d_call: .
clone_size: few

cdr3_nt: TGTGCCACCAGCAGAGCAGCAGCGGGAATTTTCTACGAGCAGTACTTC
cdr3_aa: CATSRAAAGIFYEQYF
v_call: TRBV15
j_call: TRBJ2-7
d_call: TRBD2
clone_size: few

cdr3_nt: TGTGCCAGCAGCTTAGATAGTGGACAGGGGGCGTCTGAAGCTTTCTTT
cdr3_aa: CASSLDSGQGASEAFF
v_call: TRBV7-6
j_call: TRBJ1-1
d_call: TRBD1
clone_size: few

cdr3_nt: TGTGCCAGCAGCGGAAGCGTGGGGTATGATTCACCCCTCCACTTT
cdr3_aa: CASSGSVGYDSPLHF
v_call: TRBV9
j_call: TRBJ1-6
d_call: .
clone_size: .

cdr3_nt: TGCAGTGCTAGTTCGGGGTTACAGAACACCGGGGAGCTGTTTTTT
cdr3_aa: CSASSGLQNTGELFF
v_call: TRBV20-1
j_call: TRBJ2-2
d_call: .
clone_size: few

cdr3_nt: TGCGCCAGCAGCCAAGATAGGACGAACACTGAAGCTTTCTTT
cdr3_aa: CASSQDRTNTEAFF
v_call: TRBV4-1
j_call: TRBJ1-1
d_call: .
clone_size: many

cdr3_nt: TGTGCCAGCAGCCAAGTTCGCTTAGCGGGAGGGAATGAGCAGTTCTTC
cdr3_aa: CASSQVRLAGGNEQFF
v_call: TRBV3-1
j_call: TRBJ2-1
d_call: TRBD2
clone_size: many

cdr3_nt: TGTGCCAGCAGTTATGGGGGAGACGGGGAGCTGTTTTTT
cdr3_aa: CASSYGGDGELFF
v_call: TRBV6-5
j_call: TRBJ2-2
d_call: .
clone_size: few

cdr3_nt: TGTGCCAGCAGCTCGACTGGGAGGTGGGCGCAGTATTTT
cdr3_aa: CASSSTGRWAQYF
v_call: TRBV7-3
j_call: TRBJ2-3
d_call: .
clone_size: few

cdr3_nt: TGTGCCAGCAGCTCCTCGGGACAGTCCTATAATTCACCCCTCCACTTT
cdr3_aa: CASSSSGQSYNSPLHF
v_call: TRBV7-9
j_call: TRBJ1-6
d_call: TRBD1
clone_size: few

cdr3_nt: TGTGCCAGCACCTCCGCGTCGGGGGAATCACCCCTCCACTTT
cdr3_aa: CASTSASGESPLHF
v_call: TRBV6-1
j_call: TRBJ1-6
d_call: .
clone_size: .

cdr3_nt: TGTGCCAGCACCGACGGGGAGCCTGAAGCTTTCTTT
cdr3_aa: CASTDGEPEAFF
v_call: TRBV3-1
j_call: TRBJ1-1
d_call: .
clone_size: .

cdr3_nt: TGCAGCGTTGTTGTGTCCCCCTCCGAGCAGTACTTC
cdr3_aa: CSVVVSPSEQYF
v_call: TRBV29-1
j_call: TRBJ2-7
d_call: .
clone_size: .

cdr3_nt: TGTGCCAGCAGTGAAGCGTTGCGGGAGGGGGAGCAGTACTTC
cdr3_aa: CASSEALREGEQYF
v_call: TRBV2
j_call: TRBJ2-7
d_call: TRBD2
clone_size: few

cdr3_nt: TGTGCCAGCAGCCAAATCCGTGATACGCAGTATTTT
cdr3_aa: CASSQIRDTQYF
v_call: TRBV3-1
j_call: TRBJ2-3
d_call: .
clone_size: few

cdr3_nt: TGTGCCACCAGTGATTCTTTTGGCGGCAACTCTGGGGCCAACGTCCTGACTTTC
cdr3_aa: CATSDSFGGNSGANVLTF
v_call: TRBV24-1
j_call: TRBJ2-6
d_call: .
clone_size: .

cdr3_nt: TGCAGCCTTTCCAGACTAGCGGATTCCTACAATGAGCAGTTCTTC
cdr3_aa: CSLSRLADSYNEQFF
v_call: TRBV29-1
j_call: TRBJ2-1
d_call: TRBD2
clone_size: .